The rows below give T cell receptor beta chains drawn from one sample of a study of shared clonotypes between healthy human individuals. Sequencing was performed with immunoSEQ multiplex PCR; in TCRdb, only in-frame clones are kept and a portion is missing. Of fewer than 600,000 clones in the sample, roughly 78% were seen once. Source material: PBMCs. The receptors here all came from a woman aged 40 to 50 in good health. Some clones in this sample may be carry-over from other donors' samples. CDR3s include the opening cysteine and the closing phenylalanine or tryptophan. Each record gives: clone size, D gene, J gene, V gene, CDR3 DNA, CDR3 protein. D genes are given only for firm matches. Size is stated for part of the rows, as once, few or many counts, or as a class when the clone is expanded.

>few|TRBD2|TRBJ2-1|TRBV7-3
TGTGCCAGCAGCTTAACTAGCGGGGCCGACTCCTACAATGAGCAGTTCTTC
CASSLTSGADSYNEQFF
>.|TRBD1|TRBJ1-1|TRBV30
TGTGCCTGGAGCGCAGGACAGGGGGCGAACACTGAAGCTTTCTTT
CAWSAGQGANTEAFF
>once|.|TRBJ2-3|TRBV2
TGTGCCAGCAGCGCCTCCGGGGTGGCAGATACGCAGTATTTT
CASSASGVADTQYF
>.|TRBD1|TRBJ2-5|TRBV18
TGTGCCAGCACGCAAACAGGGACAGTCCAGGGGACCCAGTACTTC
CASTQTGTVQGTQYF
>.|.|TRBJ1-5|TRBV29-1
TGCGCGGTGGGTCATAGCAATCAGCCCCAGCATTTT
CAVGHSNQPQHF
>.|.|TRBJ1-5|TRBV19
TGTGCCAGTAGTAGTCCTTCTGGCGGTCCCCAGCATTTT
CASSSPSGGPQHF
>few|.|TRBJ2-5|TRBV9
TGTGCCAGCAGCACCGGGGTCTCGGAAGAGACCCAGTACTTC
CASSTGVSEETQYF
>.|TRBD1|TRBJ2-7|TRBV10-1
TGCGCCAGCAGTGAGGACGGCTTGGGACAGGGAATGTGGGAGCAGTACTTC
CASSEDGLGQGMWEQYF
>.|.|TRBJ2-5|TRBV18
TGTGCCAGCTCACCACCGGTACGGGGCCAAGAGACCCAGTACTTC
CASSPPVRGQETQYF
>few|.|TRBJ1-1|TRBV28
TGTGCCAGCAGTTCCCGGGGGCGCGCGAACACTGAAGCTTTCTTT
CASSSRGRANTEAFF
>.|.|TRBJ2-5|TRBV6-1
TGTGCCAGCAGAGCTAGGACACTGGCACGAGAGACCCAGTACTTC
CASRARTLARETQYF
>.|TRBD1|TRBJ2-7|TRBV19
TGTGCCAGTAGTATCGAGACAGGGTTCTCCTACGAGCAGTACTTC
CASSIETGFSYEQYF
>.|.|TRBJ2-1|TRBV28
TGTGCCAGCAGTTGGGCGGGGAGCTCCTACAATGAGCAGTTCTTC
CASSWAGSSYNEQFF
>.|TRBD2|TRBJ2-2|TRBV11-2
TGTGCCAGCAGCGGCTACTCAGCGGGAGGGCCAAACACCGGGGAGCTGTTTTTT
CASSGYSAGGPNTGELFF
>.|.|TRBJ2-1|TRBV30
TGTGCCTGGAGTGTGTCGTGGGAGGACAACAATGAGCAGTTCTTC
CAWSVSWEDNNEQFF
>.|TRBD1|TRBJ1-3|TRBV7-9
TGTGCCAGCAGCTTAGCTGGGACAGTCGGAAACACCATATATTTT
CASSLAGTVGNTIYF
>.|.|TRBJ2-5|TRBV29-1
TGCAGCGTTGGAGGGGTACAAGAGACCCAGTACTTC
CSVGGVQETQYF
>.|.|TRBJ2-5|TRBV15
TGTGCCACCAGCAGAGACGCGGCAGGTCAAGAGACCCAGTACTTC
CATSRDAAGQETQYF
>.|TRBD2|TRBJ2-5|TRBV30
TGTGCCTGGAGTGTACCAGCGGGGACGGAGACCCAGTACTTC
CAWSVPAGTETQYF
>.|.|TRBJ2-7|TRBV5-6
TGTGCCAGCAGCCTAGACAGATCCTACGAGCAGTACTTC
CASSLDRSYEQYF
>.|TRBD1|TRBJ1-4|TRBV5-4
TGTGCCAGCAGCCTGGACAGGGCGAATGAAAAACTGTTTTTT
CASSLDRANEKLFF
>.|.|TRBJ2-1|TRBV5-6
TGTGCCAGCAGCTTGGTCAGCGGAAGAAGCTCCTACAATGAGCAGTTCTTC
CASSLVSGRSSYNEQFF
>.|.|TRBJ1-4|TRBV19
TGTGCCAGTAGTAGGGGGAGAGATGAAAAACTGTTTTTT
CASSRGRDEKLFF
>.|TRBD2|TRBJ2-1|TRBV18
TGTGCCAGCTCAACCGGGACTAGCGGGAGGGCCGATCGGAATGAGCAGTTCTTC
CASSTGTSGRADRNEQFF
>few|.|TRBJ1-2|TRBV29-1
TGCAGCGTTGAATTGCCGGTTTTTGGCTACACCTTC
CSVELPVFGYTF
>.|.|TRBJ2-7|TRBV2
TGTGCCAGCAGTGTAGGGGGCGAGCAGTACTTC
CASSVGGEQYF